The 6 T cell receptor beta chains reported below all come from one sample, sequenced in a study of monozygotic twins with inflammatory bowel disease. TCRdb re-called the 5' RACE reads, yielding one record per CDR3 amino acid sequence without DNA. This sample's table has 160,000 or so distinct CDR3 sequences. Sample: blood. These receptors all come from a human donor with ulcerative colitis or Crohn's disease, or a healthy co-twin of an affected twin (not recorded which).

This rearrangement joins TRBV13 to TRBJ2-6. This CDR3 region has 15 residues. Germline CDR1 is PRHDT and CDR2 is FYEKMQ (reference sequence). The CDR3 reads CASSPPNSGANVLTF.

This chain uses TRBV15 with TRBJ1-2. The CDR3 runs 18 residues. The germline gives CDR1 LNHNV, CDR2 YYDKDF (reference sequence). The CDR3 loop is CATSSDGGPYTFNYGYTF.

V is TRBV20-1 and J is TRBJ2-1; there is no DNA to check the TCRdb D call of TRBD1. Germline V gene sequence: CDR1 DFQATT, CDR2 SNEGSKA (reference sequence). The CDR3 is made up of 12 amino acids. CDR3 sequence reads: CSASYRGLEQFF.

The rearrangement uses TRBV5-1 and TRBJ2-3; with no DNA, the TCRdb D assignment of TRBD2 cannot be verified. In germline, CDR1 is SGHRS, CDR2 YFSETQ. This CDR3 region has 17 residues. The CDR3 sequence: CASNLSPLAGQGDTQYF.

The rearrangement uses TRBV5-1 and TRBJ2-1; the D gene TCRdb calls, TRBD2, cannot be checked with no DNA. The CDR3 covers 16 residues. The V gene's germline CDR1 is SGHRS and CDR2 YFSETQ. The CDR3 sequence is CASSLGLAGVNNEQFF.

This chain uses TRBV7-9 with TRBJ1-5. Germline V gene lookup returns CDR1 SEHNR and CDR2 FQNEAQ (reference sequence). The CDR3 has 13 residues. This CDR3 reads CASSFGSNQPQHF.